The 17 T cell receptor beta chains reported below all come from one sample, sequenced in a study of blood T cell repertoires in COVID-19. The assay was immunoSEQ multiplex PCR, and TCRdb's table has in-frame clones only and misses some. The data contain 300,000 or so clones, more than 80% of them singletons. The sample taken for sequencing was peripheral blood. These receptors all stem from a woman aged 40 to 50 with acute or convalescent COVID-19.

This chain links TRBV4-1 with TRBJ2-1, with 10 positions matching TRBD2. The CDR3 runs 16 residues. Germline CDR1 reads MGHRA; CDR2 reads YSYEKL. V was clipped by 3 bases and J by 5 bases; unmatched bases: 7. CDR3 bases: TGCGCCAGCAGCCAGAGAGTAGCGGGGGGTCACAATGAGCAGTTCTTC. Encoded protein: CASSQRVAGGHNEQFF.

The rearrangement links TRBV19 to TRBJ2-1; 8 nucleotides match TRBD2. Germline V gives CDR1 LNHDA, CDR2 SQIVND (reference sequence). V was pared by 5 bases and J by 7 bases, with 10 bases of the junction left unmatched. The CDR3 runs 15 residues. In DNA, the CDR3 is TGTGCCAGTAGTTGGGAACAGCGGGGGAGGAATGAGCAGTTCTTC. As protein: CASSWEQRGRNEQFF.

The chain joins TRBV2 to TRBJ1-2, with 8 nucleotides matching TRBD1. The CDR3 is made up of 13 amino acids. Germline V lookup: CDR1 SNHLY, CDR2 FYNNEI. V dropped 4 bases and J dropped 10; count of bases not matched to a gene: 8. CDR3 DNA: TGTGCCAGCAGTGTTGACGGGACAGGTATCTACACCTTC. It codes for CASSVDGTGIYTF.

V usage is TRBV11-2 and J usage is TRBJ2-5, with 8 bases identical to TRBD2. Trimming at V came to 5 bases and at J to 4 bases, leaving 9 bases not matched to a gene. Germline V gene sequence: CDR1 SGHAT, CDR2 FQNNGV. The CDR3 is made up of 15 amino acids. The CDR3 DNA is TGTGCCAGCAGCCCGAGCCGGGGGGGGTCAGAGACCCAGTACTTC. Protein sequence: CASSPSRGGSETQYF.

The chain is built from TRBV5-4 and TRBJ2-1, with 7 bases that match TRBD2. Germline values: CDR1 SGHNT, CDR2 YYREEE (reference sequence). Trimming cost V 3 bases and J 4 bases; bases outside gene matches: 7. The CDR3 consists of 15 residues. In DNA, the CDR3 is TGTGCCAGCAGCTCGTGGCGGGGGAGTTACAATGAGCAGTTCTTC. It codes for CASSSWRGSYNEQFF.

Details on this clone: This CDR3 is also generated by other DNA sequences in the sample. The chain is built from TRBV10-1 and TRBJ1-6; 8 bases line up with TRBD1. The ends lost 0 bases at V and 14 bases at J; junction bases unmatched: 6. CDR3 length: 14 residues. Looked up from germline, CDR1 is WNHNN and CDR2 is SYGVQD (reference sequence). This CDR3 is CASSESQGAKALHF. The CDR3, as DNA: TGCGCCAGCAGTGAGTCCCAGGGGGCTAAAGCCCTCCACTTT.

This sequence joins TRBV6-6 and TRBJ1-1, with TRBD1 identical over 10 bases. The CDR3 consists of 15 residues. Trimming at V came to 5 bases and at J to 5 bases, leaving 8 bases not matched to a gene. Germline values: CDR1 MNHNY, CDR2 SVGAGI (reference sequence). The CDR3 sequence: CASSPRQGAGTEAFF. The CDR3 DNA reads TGTGCCAGCAGTCCCCGACAGGGGGCAGGGACTGAAGCTTTCTTT.

The rearrangement links TRBV5-1 to TRBJ1-3, with no clear D. Trimming took 4 bases from V and 0 from J, leaving 11 bases between them. CDR3 size: 15 residues. Germline V gene lookup returns CDR1 SGHRS and CDR2 YFSETQ. The CDR3 spells CASSPHRDSGNTIYF. In nucleotides, the CDR3 is TGCGCCAGCAGCCCTCACAGAGACTCTGGAAACACCATATATTTT.

This sequence joins TRBV6-5 and TRBJ1-1; 7 nucleotides align to TRBD1. V shed 0 bases, J shed 9 bases, and the junction held 10 bases outside the gene matches. Germline-derived CDR1 and CDR2 are MNHEY and SVGAGI. This CDR3 contains 15 residues. CDR3 loop: CASSYSDRLSRKAFF. The CDR3 DNA reads as TGTGCCAGCAGTTACTCGGACAGGTTGAGCCGCAAAGCTTTCTTT.

The CDR3 region is CAWSRDSGLNNEQFF. The DNA of the CDR3 is TGTGCCTGGAGTCGGGACTCCGGACTCAACAATGAGCAGTTCTTC. The chain uses TRBV30 and TRBJ2-1, with D maybe TRBD2 (6 bases). The CDR3 totals 15 residues. V lost 2 bases, J lost 5 bases, and 16 bases lay in between. The V gene's germline CDR1 is GTSNPN and CDR2 SVGIG (reference sequence).

In regard to this clone: The same CDR3 also results from other DNA sequences found in this sample. The V gene is TRBV12-3 or TRBV12-4, the J gene TRBJ1-2; D is possibly TRBD1 (5 bases). There are 12 residues in the CDR3. V lost 6 bases and J 4 bases, leaving 9 bases between the germline ends. The DNA of the CDR3 is TGTGCCAGCAGCCCAGGGTTCTATGGCTACACCTTC. It specifies CASSPGFYGYTF.

This chain joins TRBV25-1 and TRBJ1-2; D may be TRBD1 (6 bases). The CDR3 sequence is 15 residues long. The germline CDR1 and CDR2 sequences are MGHDK and SYGVNS. Deletions cut 1 base from V and 5 bases from J, with 14 bases between. This CDR3 reads CASSEFTGGRYGYTF. In DNA form, the CDR3 reads TGTGCCAGCAGTGAATTCACGGGGGGCAGGTATGGCTACACCTTC.

This clone appeared once. The V and J genes are TRBV5-1 and TRBJ2-3, with a possible D match to TRBD2 (5 bases). V lost 4 bases, J lost 5 bases, and 14 bases lay in between. The CDR3 loop spans 14 amino acids. Per the germline V gene, CDR1 is SGHRS and CDR2 is YFSETQ. CDR3 in amino acids: CASSLGLARDTQYF. As DNA, the CDR3 is TGCGCCAGCAGCCTGGGCCTAGCACGAGATACGCAGTATTTT.

The V and J genes are TRBV21-1 and TRBJ1-5. TRBV21-1 is a pseudogene segment. The CDR3 covers 15 residues. The CDR3 loop is CASPGGRGVNQPQHF. CDR3 DNA: TGTGCCAGTCCAGGGGGGCGGGGGGTCAATCAGCCCCAGCATTTT.

This rearrangement joins TRBV5-1 to TRBJ2-2; D is perhaps TRBD2 (5 bases). The CDR3 consists of 14 residues. Germline V gives CDR1 SGHRS, CDR2 YFSETQ. V was shortened by 3 bases and J by 8 bases, with 14 bases between the two germline ends. CDR3 DNA sequence: TGCGCCAGCAGCTCCCGAGGGCCTCCGGGGGAGCTGTTTTTT. It yields the protein CASSSRGPPGELFF.

The chain uses TRBV2 and TRBJ2-3; D not certain. Trimming removed 3 bases at V and 6 bases at J, with 16 bases between. The CDR3 is made up of 15 amino acids. Germline CDR1 is SNHLY and CDR2 is FYNNEI. The CDR3 loop is CASSDDIPSLDTQYF. Written as DNA, the CDR3 is TGTGCCAGCAGTGACGACATACCGAGCCTGGATACGCAGTATTTT.

This chain's CDR3 is CASSLLRGEAFF. CDR3 nucleotides: TGTGCCAGCAGTTTATTAAGGGGTGAAGCTTTCTTT. The V gene is TRBV12-3 or TRBV12-4, the J gene TRBJ1-1, with D possibly being TRBD1 (5 bases). V was pared by 2 bases and J by 7 bases, with 8 bases between. The CDR3 consists of 12 residues.